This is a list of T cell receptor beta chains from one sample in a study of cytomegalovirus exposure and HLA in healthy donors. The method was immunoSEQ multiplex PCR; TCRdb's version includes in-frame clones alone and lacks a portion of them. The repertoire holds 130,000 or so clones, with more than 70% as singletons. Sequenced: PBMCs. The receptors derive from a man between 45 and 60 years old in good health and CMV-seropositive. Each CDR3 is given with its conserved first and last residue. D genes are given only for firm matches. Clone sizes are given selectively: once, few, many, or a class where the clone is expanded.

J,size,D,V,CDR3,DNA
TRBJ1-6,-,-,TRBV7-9,CASSRGTLRDSPLHF,TGTGCCAGCAGCCGGGGGACTCTGAGGGATTCACCCCTCCACTTT
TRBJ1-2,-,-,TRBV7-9,CSSSLMRATYGYTF,TGTTCCAGCAGCTTAATGAGGGCGACCTATGGCTACACCTTC
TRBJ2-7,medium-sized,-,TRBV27,CASSPWVGGLEREGQYF,TGTGCCAGCAGTCCCTGGGTCGGGGGACTGGAACGTGAGGGGCAGTACTTC
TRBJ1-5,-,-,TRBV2,CASSETVSNQPQHF,TGTGCCAGCAGTGAGACAGTCTCCAATCAGCCCCAGCATTTT
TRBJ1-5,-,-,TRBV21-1,CACNFPAPGGAQHF,TGTGCCTGTAACTTCCCGGCTCCCGGGGGGGCCCAGCATTTT
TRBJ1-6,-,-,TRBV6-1,CASSEPGWGSYNSPLHF,TGTGCCAGCAGTGAACCAGGGTGGGGCTCCTATAATTCACCCCTCCACTTT
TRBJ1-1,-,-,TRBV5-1,CASSLVSALANTEAFF,TGCGCCAGCAGCTTGGTCTCAGCTTTAGCGAACACTGAAGCTTTCTTT
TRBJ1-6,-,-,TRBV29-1,CSVRQQINSPLHF,TGCAGCGTTCGACAGCAAATAAATTCACCCCTCCACTTT
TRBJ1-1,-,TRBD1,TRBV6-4,CASSAGQGLRAFF,TGTGCCAGCAGTGCCGGACAGGGATTGCGGGCTTTCTTT
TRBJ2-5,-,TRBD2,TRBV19,CASSRLAQETQYF,TGTGCCAGTAGTAGACTAGCTCAAGAGACCCAGTACTTC
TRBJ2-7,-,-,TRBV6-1,CASNSEVLREQYF,TGTGCCAGCAATTCGGAGGTCCTACGGGAGCAGTACTTC
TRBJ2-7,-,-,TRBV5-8,CASGAYYEQYF,TGTGCCAGCGGAGCCTACTACGAGCAGTACTTC
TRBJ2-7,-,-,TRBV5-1,CASSFTAGSYEQYF,TGCGCCAGCAGCTTTACAGCCGGCTCCTACGAGCAGTACTTC
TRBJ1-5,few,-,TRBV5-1,CASSWFGGGEEPQHF,TGCGCCAGCAGCTGGTTTGGGGGGGGCGAGGAGCCCCAGCATTTT
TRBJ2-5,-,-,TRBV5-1,CASSLGGGETQYF,TGCGCCAGCAGCTTAGGGGGGGGAGAGACCCAGTACTTC
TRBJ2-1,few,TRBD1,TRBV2,CASSGDRGSGNEQFF,TGTGCCAGCAGTGGAGACAGGGGGTCGGGGAATGAGCAGTTCTTC
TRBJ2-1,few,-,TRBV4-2,CASSRERDEQFF,TGTGCCAGCAGCCGAGAGAGGGATGAGCAGTTCTTC
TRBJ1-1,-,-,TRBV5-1,CASRSGVGRNTEAFF,TGCGCCAGTCGTAGCGGGGTAGGTCGGAATACTGAAGCTTTCTTT
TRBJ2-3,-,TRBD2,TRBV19,CASSPILAGTQYF,TGTGCCAGTAGCCCAATACTAGCGGGTACTCAGTATTTT
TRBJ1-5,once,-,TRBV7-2,CASSSGAAGQPQHF,TGTGCCAGCAGCTCAGGAGCGGCGGGTCAGCCCCAGCATTTT
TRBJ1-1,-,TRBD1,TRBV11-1,CASSLGQGNTEAFF,TGTGCCAGCAGCTTAGGACAGGGGAACACTGAAGCTTTCTTT
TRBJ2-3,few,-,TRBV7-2,CASSLDTQYF,TGTGCCAGCTCCTTAGATACGCAGTATTTT
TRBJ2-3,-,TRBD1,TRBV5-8,CASTGTGGVGTQYF,TGTGCCAGCACTGGGACAGGGGGAGTGGGTACGCAGTATTTT
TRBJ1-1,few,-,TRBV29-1,CSTGGEIEAFF,TGCAGCACCGGGGGGGAAATAGAAGCTTTCTTT
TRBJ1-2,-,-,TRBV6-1,CASSEVRQSWGYTF,TGTGCCAGCAGTGAAGTCAGGCAGTCGTGGGGCTACACCTTC
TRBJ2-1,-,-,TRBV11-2,CASRRLQGRRPLGEQFF,TGTGCCAGCAGGCGACTACAGGGACGCCGTCCCTTGGGTGAGCAGTTCTTC
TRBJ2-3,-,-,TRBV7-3,CASSLGSLSTDTQYF,TGTGCCAGCAGCTTAGGTAGCTTGAGCACAGATACGCAGTATTTT
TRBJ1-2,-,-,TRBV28,CASTDTGIGGYTF,TGTGCCAGCACCGATACAGGGATCGGTGGCTACACCTTC
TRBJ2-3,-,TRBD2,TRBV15,CATSRDLVPSGREADTQYF,TGTGCCACCAGCAGAGATTTAGTCCCTAGCGGGAGGGAAGCAGATACGCAGTATTTT
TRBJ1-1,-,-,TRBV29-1,CSVPHLRGLEAFF,TGCAGCGTTCCCCACCTCCGTGGCCTTGAAGCTTTCTTT